These 11 T cell receptor beta chains share one sample of origin, sequenced in a study of T cell responses to AZD1222 COVID-19 vaccine. TCRdb keeps only in-frame clones here, not all; method: immunoSEQ multiplex PCR. The sample consists of roughly 120,000 clones, about 91% of them appearing once. Sequenced material: peripheral blood, taken on day 0 of AZD1222 vaccination. Source of these receptors: an adult in good health.

This clone was seen a few times. V gene TRBV24-1 combines with J gene TRBJ1-4, with TRBD1 matching over 7 bases. CDR3 length equals 15 residues. Germline V gene sequence: CDR1 KGHDR, CDR2 SFDVKD. Unmatched junction bases numbered 7, after V lost 7 bases and J lost 3 bases. DNA of the CDR3: TGTGCCACCAGGGTTACAGGGACAGCTAATGAAAAACTGTTTTTT. Translation gives CATRVTGTANEKLFF.

This clone was counted a single time. The chain uses TRBV19 and TRBJ1-1; 9 positions match TRBD1. CDR3 length: 15 amino acids. Germline values: CDR1 LNHDA, CDR2 SQIVND (reference sequence). V dropped 4 bases and J dropped 7; count of bases not matched to a gene: 10. This CDR3 is CASSNPGQGMGEAFF. CDR3 DNA: TGTGCCAGTAGTAACCCCGGACAGGGGATGGGTGAAGCTTTCTTT.

The chain has TRBV3-1 (or the pseudogene TRBV3-2) and TRBJ2-2; 10 bases line up with TRBD2. CDR1 is LGHDT, CDR2 YNNKEL, per germline (reference sequence). This CDR3 contains 15 residues. In DNA form, the CDR3 reads TGTACCGGCCTAGCGGGAGCCGAATACACCGGGGAGCTGTTTTTT. It yields the protein CTGLAGAEYTGELFF.

V usage is TRBV7-8 and J usage is TRBJ1-4, with a weak D call TRBD1 (6 bases). V gave up 4 bases and J gave up 1 base, with 13 bases separating them. The germline gives CDR1 SGHVS, CDR2 FQNEAQ. The CDR3 consists of 16 residues. The CDR3 region has the DNA TGTGCCAGCAGCTCCCATGCAGGGGTAACTAATGAAAAACTGTTTTTT. Protein: CASSSHAGVTNEKLFF.

The J gene is TRBJ1-5, the V gene TRBV6-4; 9 bases map to TRBD1. The CDR3 extends over 17 amino acids. Germline V gene data show CDR1 as MRHNA and CDR2 as SNTAGT. V shed 4 bases, J shed 0 bases, and the junction held 7 bases outside the gene matches. Here the CDR3 reads CASSVGTGSHSNQPQHF. The CDR3 DNA sequence: TGTGCCAGCAGTGTGGGGACAGGGTCCCATAGCAATCAGCCCCAGCATTTT.

This clone is a singleton in its sample. This rearrangement joins TRBV6-2 or TRBV6-3 to TRBJ2-7, with D possibly TRBD1 on 5 matching bases. The CDR3 contains 21 residues. Germline V gives CDR1 MNHEY, CDR2 SVGEGT. Deletions cut 2 bases from V and 6 bases from J, with 35 bases between. In DNA form, the CDR3 reads TGTGCCAGCAGTTACGAATTCCCTGGACATTCCCTGGTCATTCCCTACTGCGAGCAGTACTTC. Its translation: CASSYEFPGHSLVIPYCEQYF.

In its sample, this clone was seen once. Different DNA sequences within this sample yield the same CDR3. This chain connects TRBV19 to TRBJ1-1, with D hard to call. V was cut by 1 base and J by 1 base, with 4 bases left in between. The CDR3 has 13 residues. Germline values: CDR1 LNHDA, CDR2 SQIVND (reference sequence). The CDR3 region has the DNA TGTGCCAGTAGTATAGGGGGGAACACTGAAGCTTTCTTT. It codes for CASSIGGNTEAFF.

The chain is built from TRBV19 and TRBJ1-3, with a possible D match to TRBD1 (5 bases). From germline, CDR1 is LNHDA and CDR2 SQIVND (reference sequence). This CDR3 spans 15 amino acids. The germline V and J ends were trimmed by 5 bases and 2 bases, with 13 bases remaining between them. The CDR3 spells CASSAGTVTGNTIYF. The CDR3 bases are TGTGCCAGTAGTGCCGGGACGGTCACTGGAAACACCATATATTTT. Supplemented by reference TRBV19 and TRBJ1-3, the full variable domain reads DGGITQSPKYLFRKEGQNVTLSCEQNLNHDAMYWYRQDPGQGLRLIYYSQIVNDFQKGDIAEGYSVSREKKESFPLTVTSAQKNPTAFYLCASSAGTVTGNTIYFGEGSWLTVV.

This sequence joins TRBV19 and TRBJ2-5; D is perhaps TRBD2 (5 bases). The CDR3 extends over 16 amino acids. Germline CDR1 is LNHDA and CDR2 is SQIVND (reference sequence). V dropped 3 bases and J dropped 5 bases, with 19 bases sitting between them. For the CDR3, the DNA is TGTGCCAGTAGTATTACGTATCCCCCTAGCTCGGAGACCCAGTACTTC. Its translation is CASSITYPPSSETQYF.

This sequence joins TRBV6-2 or TRBV6-3 and TRBJ2-3; D gene ambiguous. The CDR3 length is 15 residues. Between the trimmed V and J ends, which lost 5 bases and 1 base, there was a span of 13 bases. Germline-derived CDR1 and CDR2 are MNHEY and SVGEGT. This chain's CDR3 is CASSPVSFGTDTQYF. CDR3 in DNA: TGTGCCAGCAGTCCCGTTTCCTTTGGCACAGATACGCAGTATTTT.

The chain carries TRBV5-4 and TRBJ2-7; weak D call: TRBD1 (6 bases). Germline V gene data show CDR1 as SGHNT and CDR2 as YYREEE (reference sequence). Trimming cost V 2 bases and J 2 bases, with 14 bases left between them. The CDR3 has 15 residues. For the CDR3, the DNA is TGTGCCAGCAGCTTCCCTACAGGGTCCACCTACGAGCAGTACTTC. Translated, it gives CASSFPTGSTYEQYF.